These 6 T cell receptor beta chains were all obtained from the same sample, sequenced in a study of blood T cells in healthy people across ages. The second PCR ran about 6 to 11 cycles with a sample-barcoded 5' primer and J-beta primers. In TCRdb, the 5' RACE reads were re-called with MiXCR into one record per CDR3 protein. The table includes around 1.5 million distinct CDR3 sequences, approximately 60% detected once. The sample consisted of blood. The receptors stem from a man between 18 and 29 years old in good health.

This clonotype was seen a few times. V and J are TRBV6-2 or TRBV6-3 and TRBJ2-7; D is unclear. The CDR3 sequence is 12 residues long. Germline-derived CDR1 and CDR2 are MNHEY and SVGEGT. The V end lost 6 bases, the J end lost 0 bases, and 6 bases lay between the germline ends. The CDR3 sequence: CASRTISYEQYF. The CDR3 bases are TGTGCCAGCAGAACAATCTCCTACGAGCAGTACTTC.

The rearrangement links TRBV20-1 to TRBJ2-2, with 11 bases identical to TRBD2. The J segment lost 1 base and the V segment lost 2 bases, leaving 6 bases of the junction unmatched. The germline V gene encodes CDR1 DFQATT and CDR2 SNEGSKA (reference sequence). This CDR3 spans 17 amino acids. The CDR3 loop reads CSARQGTSGWNTGELFF. CDR3 coding DNA: TGCAGTGCTAGACAGGGGACTAGCGGATGGAACACCGGGGAGCTGTTTTTT.

V gene TRBV21-1 combines with J gene TRBJ2-7; whether TRBD1, the table's D call, matches the DNA was not checked. TRBV21-1 has pseudogene status. This CDR3 region has 16 residues. Written as DNA, the CDR3 is TGTGCCAGCAGCCTTAACCGGGGACAGGGGTCCTACGAGCAGTACTTC. This gives the protein CASSLNRGQGSYEQYF.

The genes are TRBV5-4 and TRBJ2-3; a possible D gene is TRBD1 (6 bases). The CDR3 runs 14 residues. CDR1 and CDR2 (germline): SGHNT, YYREEE (reference sequence). Trimming removed 5 bases at V and 5 bases at J, with 15 bases between. This chain's CDR3 is CASREEPGEDTQYF. In DNA, the CDR3 is TGTGCCAGCAGAGAGGAGCCAGGGGAAGATACGCAGTATTTT.

Here the CDR3 reads CASNPPTITGELFF. In DNA, the CDR3 is TGTGCCAGCAACCCCCCGACAATTACCGGGGAGCTGTTTTTT. J is TRBJ2-2 and V is TRBV7-9; D is unresolved. Trimming pared 7 bases from V and 5 bases from J, leaving 14 bases between. The CDR3 is made up of 14 amino acids. Germline loops: CDR1 SEHNR, CDR2 FQNEAQ (reference sequence).

V usage is TRBV7-9 and J usage is TRBJ1-1, with D possibly TRBD1 on 6 matching bases. The CDR3 sequence is 17 residues long. The germline V and J ends were trimmed by 1 base and 6 bases, with 21 bases remaining between them. CDR1 SEHNR and CDR2 FQNEAQ come from the germline V gene (reference sequence). The CDR3: CASSLGSGGALSPEAFF. The DNA for the CDR3 is TGTGCCAGCAGCTTAGGCTCGGGGGGGGCCCTCTCCCCTGAAGCTTTCTTT.